A selection of T cell receptor beta chains follows, all from one sample in a study of quantifying T cell responses using KT2 cells. TCRdb used MiXCR to reprocess the UMI-ligation and nested PCR reads, holding one entry per CDR3 protein. This sample has under 35,000 distinct CDR3 sequences, with about 9.4% found just once. The material sequenced was PBMCs spiked with cells of the T cell clone KT2. The receptors stem from a human donor. Both conserved end residues are part of each CDR3. Fields, in order: clone size, CDR3 length, D gene, V gene, J gene, CDR3 protein, CDR3 DNA. D genes are given only for firm matches. Clone size is shown for a subset of rows, as once, few, many or a class of expanded clone.

size: .; length: 13; D: TRBD2; V: TRBV6-2/TRBV6-3; J: TRBJ2-5; CDR3: CASSFGRRETQYF; DNA: TGTGCCAGCAGTTTCGGGAGGAGGGAGACCCAGTACTTC
size: few; length: 15; D: .; V: TRBV3-1; J: TRBJ2-7; CDR3: CASSQESGSSYEQYF; DNA: TGTGCCAGCAGCCAAGAATCAGGGTCCTCCTACGAGCAGTACTTC
size: .; length: 14; D: .; V: TRBV7-2; J: TRBJ2-7; CDR3: CASSRPPSSYEQYF; DNA: TGTGCCAGCAGCAGACCTCCGAGCTCCTACGAGCAGTACTTC
size: .; length: 15; D: TRBD1; V: TRBV5-1; J: TRBJ2-1; CDR3: CASSSAGTANNEQFF; DNA: TGCGCCAGCAGCTCCGCCGGGACAGCGAACAATGAGCAGTTCTTC
size: few; length: 10; D: .; V: TRBV20-1; J: TRBJ2-7; CDR3: CSARGDEQYF; DNA: TGCAGTGCTAGAGGGGACGAGCAGTACTTC
size: few; length: 16; D: TRBD1; V: TRBV5-1; J: TRBJ1-4; CDR3: CASSLRIQGFNEKLFF; DNA: TGCGCCAGCAGCTTAAGGATACAGGGGTTCAATGAAAAACTGTTTTTT
size: few; length: 15; D: .; V: TRBV5-1; J: TRBJ1-4; CDR3: CASRPAGATNEKLFF; DNA: TGCGCCAGCAGGCCCGCAGGAGCAACTAATGAAAAACTGTTTTTT
size: many; length: 16; D: .; V: TRBV3-1; J: TRBJ2-3; CDR3: CASSQSWGTGTDTQYF; DNA: TGTGCCAGCAGCCAGTCGTGGGGCACGGGAACAGATACGCAGTATTTT
size: .; length: 15; D: TRBD2; V: TRBV7-2; J: TRBJ2-1; CDR3: CASSLVGGGINEQFF; DNA: TGTGCCAGCAGCTTAGTCGGCGGGGGTATCAATGAGCAGTTCTTC
size: many; length: 20; D: TRBD2; V: TRBV4-2; J: TRBJ2-3; CDR3: CASSQPIRAGGPYLTDTQYF; DNA: TGTGCCAGCAGCCAACCTATCCGAGCGGGGGGCCCCTACCTCACAGATACGCAGTATTTT
size: few; length: 18; D: .; V: TRBV14; J: TRBJ1-1; CDR3: CASSQDWGRGLTNTEAFF; DNA: TGTGCCAGCAGCCAAGATTGGGGGAGGGGACTTACGAACACTGAAGCTTTCTTT
size: .; length: 14; D: .; V: TRBV12-3/TRBV12-4; J: TRBJ2-3; CDR3: CASSLYRGTDTQYF; DNA: TGTGCCAGCAGTTTATACAGGGGCACAGATACGCAGTATTTT
size: few; length: 13; D: .; V: TRBV6-1; J: TRBJ2-1; CDR3: CASSSLGGREQFF; DNA: TGTGCCAGCAGTAGTCTGGGGGGAAGGGAGCAGTTCTTC
size: .; length: 15; D: TRBD2; V: TRBV7-2; J: TRBJ2-5; CDR3: CASSSLSGGQETQYF; DNA: TGTGCCAGCAGCTCCTTGAGCGGGGGCCAAGAGACCCAGTACTTC
size: few; length: 14; D: .; V: TRBV6-5; J: TRBJ1-4; CDR3: CASSYRGGNEKLFF; DNA: TGTGCCAGCAGTTATCGGGGAGGGAATGAAAAACTGTTTTTT
size: .; length: 13; D: TRBD2; V: TRBV6-5; J: TRBJ2-3; CDR3: CASRGLAGDTQYF; DNA: TGTGCCAGCAGGGGACTAGCAGGGGATACGCAGTATTTT
size: many; length: 13; D: .; V: TRBV7-9; J: TRBJ2-2; CDR3: CASSLGRYGELFF; DNA: TGTGCCAGCAGCTTGGGTCGTTACGGGGAGCTGTTTTTT
size: few; length: 12; D: .; V: TRBV12-3/TRBV12-4; J: TRBJ1-4; CDR3: CASSYHGEKLFF; DNA: TGTGCCAGCAGTTACCATGGTGAAAAACTGTTTTTT
size: .; length: 15; D: TRBD1; V: TRBV7-8; J: TRBJ1-2; CDR3: CASSPGQGQNYGYTF; DNA: TGTGCCAGCAGTCCAGGACAGGGGCAGAACTATGGCTACACCTTC
size: few; length: 16; D: .; V: TRBV6-1; J: TRBJ1-4; CDR3: CARALIDSRTNEKLFF; DNA: TGTGCCAGGGCTCTCATTGACAGTCGGACTAATGAAAAACTGTTTTTT
size: few; length: 13; D: .; V: TRBV13; J: TRBJ2-7; CDR3: CASSLGRSYEQYF; DNA: TGTGCCAGCAGCCTGGGACGCTCCTACGAGCAGTACTTC
size: few; length: 15; D: TRBD1; V: TRBV20-1; J: TRBJ2-2; CDR3: CSGSGQGANTGELFF; DNA: TGCAGCGGATCAGGACAGGGGGCGAACACCGGGGAGCTGTTTTTT
size: many; length: 15; D: .; V: TRBV3-1; J: TRBJ2-3; CDR3: CASSHRARQTDTQYF; DNA: TGTGCCAGCAGCCACCGGGCCCGCCAGACAGATACGCAGTATTTT
size: many; length: 14; D: TRBD1; V: TRBV12-3/TRBV12-4; J: TRBJ1-4; CDR3: CASSNGRGREKLFF; DNA: TGTGCCAGCTCAAACGGGAGGGGGCGCGAAAAACTGTTTTTT
size: many; length: 17; D: .; V: TRBV4-3; J: TRBJ2-3; CDR3: CASSQGLGGSRTDTQYF; DNA: TGCGCCAGCAGCCAAGGCTTGGGGGGAAGTAGGACAGATACGCAGTATTTT
size: .; length: 15; D: TRBD1; V: TRBV24-1; J: TRBJ2-2; CDR3: CATSDATGVDGELFF; DNA: TGTGCCACCAGTGACGCGACAGGGGTGGACGGGGAGCTGTTTTTT
size: medium-sized; length: 13; D: TRBD1; V: TRBV29-1; J: TRBJ1-5; CDR3: CSVTGGQNQPQHF; DNA: TGCAGCGTTACAGGGGGGCAGAATCAGCCCCAGCATTTT
size: many; length: 12; D: .; V: TRBV29-1; J: TRBJ2-5; CDR3: CSVRTDQETQYF; DNA: TGCAGCGTTCGGACAGACCAAGAGACCCAGTACTTC
size: .; length: 15; D: TRBD1; V: TRBV28; J: TRBJ2-7; CDR3: CASGGAGTGSYEQYF; DNA: TGTGCCAGCGGTGGGGCAGGGACAGGCTCCTACGAGCAGTACTTC
size: .; length: 15; D: TRBD1; V: TRBV12-3/TRBV12-4; J: TRBJ1-1; CDR3: CASSLLGTGVAEAFF; DNA: TGTGCCAGCAGTTTACTTGGGACAGGGGTGGCTGAAGCTTTCTTT
size: once; length: 13; D: .; V: TRBV7-2; J: TRBJ1-1; CDR3: CASSHTGNTEAFF; DNA: TGTGCCAGCAGCCACACAGGGAACACTGAAGCTTTCTTT